Reported below is one TCR beta chain. The record originates from a study of blood T cell repertoires in COVID-19. On the study more broadly: Sample material is recorded as cDNA or gDNA derived from T cells, B-cell-depleted T cells, or PBMCs.

Original data processing: Cell counts per sample came from amplifying reference gene primers. Libraries were prepared by immunoSEQ multiplex PCR; TCRdb keeps only in-frame clonotypes and omits some of them. The DNA gave D and trimming, while V, J and clone size come from that table. The sample carries around 240,000 clones, approximately 90% recorded once. Residents of about two dozen US areas, aged roughly 18 to 89 years, made up the participants. This CDR3 has 15 amino acids. Between the trimmed V and J ends, which lost 3 bases and 5 bases, there was a span of 17 bases. Germline V CDR1 and CDR2: SGHNT, YYREEE (reference sequence).

The TCR comes from a human donor in a cohort exposed to, infected with or recovered from COVID-19 (not recorded which). The donor label of this sample is uncertain. Material: PBMCs or T cells enriched from blood (not recorded which). This chain joins TRBV5-4 and TRBJ2-5; no clear D gene. CDR3 residues: CASSYLEANGETQYF. In DNA form, the CDR3 reads TGTGCCAGCAGCTACCTTGAGGCTAACGGGGAGACCCAGTACTTC. Full variable domain (missing parts from reference TRBV5-4 and TRBJ2-5): ETGVTQSPTHLIKTRGQQVTLRCSSQSGHNTVSWYQQALGQGPQFIFQYYREEENGRGNFPPRFSGLQFPNYSSELNVNALELDDSALYLCASSYLEANGETQYFGPGTRLLVL.